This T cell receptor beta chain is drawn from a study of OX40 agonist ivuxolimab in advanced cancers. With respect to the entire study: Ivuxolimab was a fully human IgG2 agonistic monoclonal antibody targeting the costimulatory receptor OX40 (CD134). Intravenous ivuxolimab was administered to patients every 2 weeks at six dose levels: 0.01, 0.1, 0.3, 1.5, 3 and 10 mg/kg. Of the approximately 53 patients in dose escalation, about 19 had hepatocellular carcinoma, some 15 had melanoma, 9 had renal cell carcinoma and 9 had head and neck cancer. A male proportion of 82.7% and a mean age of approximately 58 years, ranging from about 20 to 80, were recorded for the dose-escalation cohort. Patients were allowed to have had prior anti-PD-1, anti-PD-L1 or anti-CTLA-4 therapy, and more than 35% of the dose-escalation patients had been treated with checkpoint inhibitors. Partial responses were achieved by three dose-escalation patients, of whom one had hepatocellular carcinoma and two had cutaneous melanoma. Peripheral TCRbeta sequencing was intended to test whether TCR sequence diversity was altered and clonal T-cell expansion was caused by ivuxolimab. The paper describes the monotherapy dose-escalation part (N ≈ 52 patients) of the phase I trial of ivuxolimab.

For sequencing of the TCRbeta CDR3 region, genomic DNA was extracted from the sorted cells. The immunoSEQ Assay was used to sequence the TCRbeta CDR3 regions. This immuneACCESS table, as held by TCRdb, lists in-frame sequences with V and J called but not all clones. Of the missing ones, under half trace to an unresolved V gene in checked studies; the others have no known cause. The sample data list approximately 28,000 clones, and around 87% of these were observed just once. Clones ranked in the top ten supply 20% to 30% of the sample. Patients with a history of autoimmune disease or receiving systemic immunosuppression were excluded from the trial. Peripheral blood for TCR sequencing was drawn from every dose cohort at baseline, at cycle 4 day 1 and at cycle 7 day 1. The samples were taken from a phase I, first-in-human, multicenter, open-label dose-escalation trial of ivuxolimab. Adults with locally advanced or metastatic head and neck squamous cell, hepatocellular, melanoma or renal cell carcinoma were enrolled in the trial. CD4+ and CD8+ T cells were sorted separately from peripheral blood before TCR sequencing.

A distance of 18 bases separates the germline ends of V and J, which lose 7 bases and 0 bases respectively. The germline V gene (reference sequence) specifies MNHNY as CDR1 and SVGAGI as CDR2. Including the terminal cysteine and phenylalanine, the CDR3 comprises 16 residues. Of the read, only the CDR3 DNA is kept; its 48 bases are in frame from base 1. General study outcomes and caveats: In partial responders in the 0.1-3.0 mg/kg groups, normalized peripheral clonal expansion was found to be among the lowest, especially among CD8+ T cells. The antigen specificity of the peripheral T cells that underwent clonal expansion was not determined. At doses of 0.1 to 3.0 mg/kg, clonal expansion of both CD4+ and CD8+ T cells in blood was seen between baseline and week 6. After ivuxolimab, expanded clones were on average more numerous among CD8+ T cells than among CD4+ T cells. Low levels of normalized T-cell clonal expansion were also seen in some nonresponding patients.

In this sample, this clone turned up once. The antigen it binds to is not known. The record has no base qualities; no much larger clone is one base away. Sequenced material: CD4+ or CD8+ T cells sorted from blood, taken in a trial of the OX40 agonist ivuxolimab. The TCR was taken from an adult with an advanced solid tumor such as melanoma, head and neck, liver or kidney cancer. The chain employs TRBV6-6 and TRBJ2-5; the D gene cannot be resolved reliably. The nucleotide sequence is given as TGTGCCAGCACCCGACGACACATGGGGTACCAAGAGACCCAGTACTTC. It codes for CASTRRHMGYQETQYF.